One sample yielded the 3 T cell receptor beta chains listed below, sequenced in a study of spatial heterogeneity in lung cancer. The time point was: sample taken at primary tumor resection. Frozen PBMC, nontumor lung or tumor provided whole RNA, which was sequenced unsorted. One entry per CDR3 protein results from TCRdb running MiXCR on the 5' RACE reads. The sample lists about 44,000 distinct CDR3 sequences, roughly 15% occurring once. This material consisted of PBMCs, taken at surgery. The receptors come from a male donor with early-stage non-small cell lung cancer.

This clonotype was counted ten times or more. The V gene is TRBV7-9, the J gene TRBJ1-5; D may be TRBD1 (5 bases). V was clipped by 5 bases and J by 5 bases, with 16 bases between them. This CDR3 has 15 residues. Germline V CDR1 and CDR2: SEHNR, FQNEAQ (reference sequence). DNA of the CDR3: TGTGCCAGCAGCCCTACTACCTCGGGGGATCAGCCCCAGCATTTT. Amino acid sequence: CASSPTTSGDQPQHF.

This chain's CDR3 is CASSVLGEEELFF. CDR3 coding DNA: TGTGCCAGCAGCGTACTGGGAGAGGAGGAGCTGTTTTTT. V and J are TRBV9 and TRBJ2-2; perhaps TRBD2 as D (5 bases). The germline CDR1 and CDR2 sequences are SGDLS and YYNGEE. The V end lost 1 base, the J end lost 10 bases, and 11 bases lay between the germline ends. This CDR3 is 13 amino acids long.

This clonotype was seen repeatedly, ten times or more. The chain has TRBV5-1 and TRBJ2-5; D may be TRBD2 (7 bases). V was pared by 3 bases and J by 7 bases, with 16 bases between. Germline V gene sequence: CDR1 SGHRS, CDR2 YFSETQ. The CDR3 is 14 amino acids. Here the CDR3 DNA reads TGCGCCAGCAGCTGGGAGGGGGTCGCAGGGACCCAGTACTTC. Its protein product is CASSWEGVAGTQYF.